This T cell receptor beta chain is from a study of cytomegalovirus exposure and HLA in healthy donors. Primers: 60 Vbeta forward and 13 Jbeta reverse. Data came from immunoSEQ multiplex PCR; TCRdb stores just in-frame clones and leaves some out. The sample carries about 65,000 clones, 62% recorded once. Comments on this clone: The target antigen is unknown.

Notes on the study in general: Highly shared variants forming one cluster were likely a sequencing artifact. The later analysis indicated that the majority of CMV-associated TCR beta chains appeared HLA-restricted. Later on, an analysis found that several of the most significant clusters appeared to be linked to common viral pathogens, which included parvovirus B19. Trimming of TCR beta V- and J-genes showed a link, identified in a later analysis, to a missense DCLRE1C variant.

Per germline, CDR1 MNHEY and CDR2 SVGAGI. After removal of 2 bases from V and 5 bases from J, the junction contained 7 bases not matched to a gene. The CDR3 totals 15 residues. This clonotype was sampled from a man aged 30 to 45 in good health and CMV-seronegative. Specimen: PBMCs. The chain has TRBV6-5 and TRBJ1-1, with TRBD1 matching 8 bases. CDR3 loop: CASSYARTGTTEAFF. In nucleotides, the CDR3 is TGTGCCAGCAGTTACGCGAGGACAGGGACGACTGAAGCTTTCTTT.